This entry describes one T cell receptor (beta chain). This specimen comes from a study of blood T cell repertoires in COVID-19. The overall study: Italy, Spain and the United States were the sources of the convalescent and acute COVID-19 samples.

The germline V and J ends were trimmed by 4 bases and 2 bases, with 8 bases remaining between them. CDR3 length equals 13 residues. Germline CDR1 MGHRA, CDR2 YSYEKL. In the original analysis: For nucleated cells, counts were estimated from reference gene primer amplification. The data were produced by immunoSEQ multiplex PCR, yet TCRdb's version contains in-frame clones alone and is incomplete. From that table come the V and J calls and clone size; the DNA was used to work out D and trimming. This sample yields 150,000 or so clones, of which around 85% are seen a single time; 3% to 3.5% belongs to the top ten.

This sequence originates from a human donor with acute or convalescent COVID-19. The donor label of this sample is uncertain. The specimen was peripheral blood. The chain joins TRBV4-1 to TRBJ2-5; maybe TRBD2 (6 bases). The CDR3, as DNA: TGCGCCAGCAGCCCCCGGGAGCAAGAGACCCAGTACTTC. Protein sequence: CASSPREQETQYF.